One and the same sample provided the 15 T cell receptor beta chains below, sequenced in a study of cytomegalovirus exposure and HLA in healthy donors (dated by TCRdb to 2017 to 2019). Receptors were amplified or captured by the immunoSEQ multiplex PCR assay. For the multiplex PCR, a mixture combining 60 forward primers for TCR Vbeta segments and 13 reverse primers for TCR Jbeta segments was used. The source is immuneACCESS, and TCRdb retained only in-frame sequences with V and J called. Part of the clones is not carried over; for the studies checked, unresolved V genes explain less than half of this, and the remainder is unexplained. Within this sample are roughly 150,000 clones, with roughly 72% of them counted one time only. The ten largest clones add up to roughly 1.6% of the sample. The sequencing input was PBMCs. The receptor set was obtained from a man in his forties in good health and CMV-seronegative.

The chain is built from TRBV10-3 and TRBJ2-5; maybe TRBD2 (5 bases). The CDR3 runs 13 residues. From germline, CDR1 is ENHRY and CDR2 SYGVKD. Trimming pared 4 bases from V and 9 bases from J, leaving 15 bases between. This CDR3 reads CAISGPDSGAQYF. DNA for the CDR3: TGTGCCATCAGTGGACCGGACTCCGGGGCCCAGTACTTC.

The rearrangement joins TRBV9 to TRBJ1-2; TRBD1 matches at 9 bases. The CDR3 totals 14 residues. J lost 4 bases, V lost 3 bases, and 4 bases had no gene match. In germline, CDR1 is SGDLS, CDR2 YYNGEE. The CDR3 sequence: CASSDRGQSYGYTF. CDR3 nucleotides: TGTGCCAGCAGCGACAGGGGGCAGAGCTATGGCTACACCTTC.

The genes are TRBV4-1 and TRBJ2-1; possible D gene TRBD2, 5 bases. V dropped 4 bases and J dropped 6 bases, with 19 bases sitting between them. The CDR3 totals 16 residues. Per the germline V gene, CDR1 is MGHRA and CDR2 is YSYEKL. DNA for the CDR3: TGCGCCAGCAGCCTTCGGGGAAGCCTCCGGGTCAATGAGCAGTTCTTC. Translating it yields CASSLRGSLRVNEQFF.

V and J are TRBV28 and TRBJ2-7, with TRBD1 matching 10 bases. CDR3 size: 14 residues. The germline gives CDR1 MDHEN, CDR2 SYDVKM. Trimming removed 6 bases from V and 3 bases from J; junction bases left unmatched: 5. CDR3: CASRPGQGFYEQYF. The CDR3 coding sequence is TGTGCCAGCAGACCGGGACAGGGGTTCTACGAGCAGTACTTC.

The V gene is TRBV5-8, the J gene TRBJ2-1; a possible D gene is TRBD2 (5 bases). Trimming removed 4 bases from V and 7 bases from J, with 21 bases in between. Per germline, CDR1 SGHTS and CDR2 YDEGEE. The CDR3 runs to 16 residues. The CDR3 DNA follows: TGTGCCAGCAGCCCCGGGATCGAATTAACGGGGAATGAGCAGTTCTTC. Protein sequence: CASSPGIELTGNEQFF.

The V gene is TRBV7-9, the J gene TRBJ1-5, with 7 nucleotides matching TRBD1. Trimming took 4 bases from V and 6 from J; bases not matched to a gene: 15. The CDR3 has 17 residues. Germline values: CDR1 SEHNR, CDR2 FQNEAQ (reference sequence). The CDR3 DNA reads as TGTGCCAGCAGCTCCCCTCACCTTGACAGGGTGGGTCAGCCCCAGCATTTT. As protein: CASSSPHLDRVGQPQHF.

The rearrangement joins TRBV5-4 to TRBJ2-2; 7 bases agree with TRBD2. With 7 bases clipped from V and 4 bases from J, the junction kept 7 bases outside the gene matches. The length of the CDR3 is 14 residues. Germline V gives CDR1 SGHNT, CDR2 YYREEE (reference sequence). Here the CDR3 reads CASAPSGGTGELFF. CDR3 nucleotide sequence: TGTGCCAGCGCCCCGTCGGGGGGCACCGGGGAGCTGTTTTTT.

The gene calls are TRBV5-1 and TRBJ2-1, with TRBD1 matching 9 bases. CDR1 and CDR2 (germline): SGHRS, YFSETQ. With 4 bases clipped from V and 6 bases from J, the junction kept 5 bases outside the gene matches. This CDR3 is built from 14 residues. The CDR3 bases are TGCGCCAGCAGCCCGGGACAGGGTTCCAATGAGCAGTTCTTC. Protein product: CASSPGQGSNEQFF.

The CDR3 sequence: CASSQASGVAQEQFF. Here the CDR3 DNA reads TGCGCCAGCAGCCAAGCCAGCGGGGTAGCGCAGGAGCAGTTCTTC. The chain is built from TRBV4-1 and TRBJ2-1, with TRBD2 identical over 7 bases. The length of the CDR3 is 15 residues. The germline gives CDR1 MGHRA, CDR2 YSYEKL. The V segment lost 1 base and the J segment 10 bases; nucleotides outside the gene matches: 10.

The rearrangement uses TRBV2 and TRBJ1-4, with D perhaps TRBD1 (6 bases). The germline CDR1 and CDR2 sequences are SNHLY and FYNNEI. The CDR3 consists of 15 residues. The germline V and J ends were trimmed by 1 base and 2 bases, with 8 bases remaining between them. The CDR3 region has the DNA TGTGCCAGCAGTGAAGTGGGGGCCACTAATGAAAAACTGTTTTTT. Protein sequence: CASSEVGATNEKLFF.

V is TRBV25-1 and J is TRBJ2-4, with D possibly TRBD1 on 5 matching bases. CDR3 length: 14 residues. The ends were cut back, 3 bases at V and 1 base at J, with 7 bases in the middle. The germline gives CDR1 MGHDK, CDR2 SYGVNS. The DNA for the CDR3 is TGTGCCAGCAGTGAGGGGCTGGCCAAAAACATTCAGTACTTC. This sequence encodes CASSEGLAKNIQYF.

The chain employs TRBV21-1 and TRBJ2-1; TRBD1 is taken as the D call from the table, unchecked against the DNA. TRBV21-1 has pseudogene status. The CDR3 spans 16 residues. CDR3 nucleotides: TGTGCCAGCAGACGACAGTATCCTGGGTCCTACAATGAGCAGTTCTTC. It translates to CASRRQYPGSYNEQFF.

The chain links TRBV27 to TRBJ2-6, with 9 positions matching TRBD2. The CDR3 is 18 residues long. Trimming removed 0 bases from V and 1 base from J; junction bases left unmatched: 4. The germline V gene has CDR1 MNHEY and CDR2 SMNVEV (reference sequence). CDR3 protein: CASSLSSGRRSGANVLTF. In DNA, the CDR3 is TGTGCCAGCAGTTTATCGAGCGGGAGGCGTTCTGGGGCCAACGTCCTGACTTTC.

This rearrangement joins TRBV18 to TRBJ2-2, with 10 bases that match TRBD2. V lost 2 bases to trimming and J lost 4 bases; unmatched junction nucleotides: 13. The germline gives CDR1 KGHSH, CDR2 LQKENI. The CDR3 is made up of 19 amino acids. As DNA, the CDR3 is TGTGCCAGCTCACCAATTTCTCTAGCGGGAGCTCCCACCACCGGGGAGCTGTTTTTT. It yields the protein CASSPISLAGAPTTGELFF.

The chain carries TRBV2 and TRBJ2-7; TRBD1 agrees at 8 bases. The CDR3 has 12 amino acids. V was pared by 11 bases and J by 3 bases, with 6 bases of the junction left unmatched. Per germline, CDR1 SNHLY and CDR2 FYNNEI. The CDR3 here is CAGTGTGYEQYF. In DNA, the CDR3 is TGTGCCGGGACAGGAACAGGCTACGAGCAGTACTTC.